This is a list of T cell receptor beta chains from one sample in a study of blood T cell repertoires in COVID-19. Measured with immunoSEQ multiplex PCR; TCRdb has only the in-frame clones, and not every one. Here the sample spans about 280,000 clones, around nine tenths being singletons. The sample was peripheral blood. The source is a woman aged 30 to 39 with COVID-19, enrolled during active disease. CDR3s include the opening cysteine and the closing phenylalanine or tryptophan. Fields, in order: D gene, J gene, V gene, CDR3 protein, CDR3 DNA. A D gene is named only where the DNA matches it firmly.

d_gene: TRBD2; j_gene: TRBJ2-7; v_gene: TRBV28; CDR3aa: CASREGGPSYEQYF; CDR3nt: TGTGCCAGCAGGGAGGGAGGGCCGTCCTACGAGCAGTACTTC
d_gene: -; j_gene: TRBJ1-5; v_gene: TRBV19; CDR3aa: CASSIGQNQPQHF; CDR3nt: TGTGCCAGTAGTATCGGACAGAATCAGCCCCAGCATTTT
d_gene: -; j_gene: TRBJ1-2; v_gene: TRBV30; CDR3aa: CAWRYSQEGYTF; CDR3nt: TGTGCCTGGAGATACAGCCAAGAGGGCTACACCTTC
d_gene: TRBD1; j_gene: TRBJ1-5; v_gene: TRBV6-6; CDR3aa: CASSRGQGYRNQPQHF; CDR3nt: TGTGCCAGCAGTCGAGGACAGGGCTATCGCAATCAGCCCCAGCATTTT
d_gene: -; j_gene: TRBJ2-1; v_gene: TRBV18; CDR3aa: CASSPPAGTNEQFF; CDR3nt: TGTGCCAGCTCACCACCGGCAGGTACCAATGAGCAGTTCTTC
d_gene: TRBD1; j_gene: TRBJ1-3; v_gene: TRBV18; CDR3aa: CASSPGTGLTGNTIYF; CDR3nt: TGTGCCAGCTCACCCGGGACAGGGCTAACTGGAAACACCATATATTTT
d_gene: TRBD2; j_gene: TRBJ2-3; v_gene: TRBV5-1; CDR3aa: CASSLMGLAGSADTQYF; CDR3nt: TGCGCCAGCAGCTTGATGGGACTAGCGGGGTCTGCAGATACGCAGTATTTT
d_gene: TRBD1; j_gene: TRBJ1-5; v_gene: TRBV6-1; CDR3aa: CASSDRGYSNQPQHF; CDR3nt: TGTGCCAGCAGTGACAGGGGGTATAGCAATCAGCCCCAGCATTTT
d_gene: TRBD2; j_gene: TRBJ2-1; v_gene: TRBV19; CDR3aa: CATSGGYNEQFF; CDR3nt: TGTGCCACCAGCGGGGGGTACAATGAGCAGTTCTTC
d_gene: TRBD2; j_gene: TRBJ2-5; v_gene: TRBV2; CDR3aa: CASTSLRTSGGPGQETQYF; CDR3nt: TGTGCCAGCACCTCCCTTAGAACTAGCGGGGGGCCCGGGCAAGAGACCCAGTACTTC
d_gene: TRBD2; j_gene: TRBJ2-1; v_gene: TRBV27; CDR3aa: CASSFGAGGYNEQFF; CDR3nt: TGTGCCAGCAGTTTCGGAGCGGGGGGCTACAATGAGCAGTTCTTC